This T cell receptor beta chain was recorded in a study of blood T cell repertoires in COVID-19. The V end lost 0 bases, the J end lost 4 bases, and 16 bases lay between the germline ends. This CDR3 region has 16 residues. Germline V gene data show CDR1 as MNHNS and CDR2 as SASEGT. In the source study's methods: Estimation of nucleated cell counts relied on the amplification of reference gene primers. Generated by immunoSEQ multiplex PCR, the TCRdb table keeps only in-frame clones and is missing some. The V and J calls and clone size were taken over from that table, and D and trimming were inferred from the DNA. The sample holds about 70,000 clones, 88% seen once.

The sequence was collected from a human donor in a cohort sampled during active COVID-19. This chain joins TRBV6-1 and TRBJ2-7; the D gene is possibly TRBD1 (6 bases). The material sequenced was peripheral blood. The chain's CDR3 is CASSEAPRAGAYEQYF. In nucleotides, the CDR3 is TGTGCCAGCAGTGAAGCCCCCCGCGCAGGGGCATACGAGCAGTACTTC.